This T cell receptor beta chain was captured in a study of T cell repertoires in cytomegalovirus infection. As for the study in general: Evidence of both CMV infection and a matching HLA type came from public TCR beta signatures.

TCRdb re-called the reads with MiXCR, one entry per CDR3 protein. In the table there are around 260,000 distinct CDR3 sequences, 20% to 30% of which are singletons. CDR1 DFQATT and CDR2 SNEGSKA come from the germline V gene (reference sequence). The CDR3 is made up of 13 amino acids. V lost 1 base and J lost 4, with 10 bases in between. Study-level findings and limits: Dominant in the ex vivo response were TCR beta clonotypes restricted by HLA-C and specific for CMV.

Comment on this clonotype: What it binds is unknown.

The chain uses TRBV20-1 and TRBJ1-2; D possibly corresponds to TRBD1 (5 bases). Sequences were obtained from PBMCs. This receptor was taken from a human donor in good health (CMV status not recorded). Some clones in this sample may be carry-over from other donors' samples. CDR3 loop: CSARVRTPYGYTF. In DNA form, the CDR3 reads TGCAGTGCTAGAGTTAGGACACCCTATGGCTACACCTTC.